This TCR beta chain was obtained from a study of HIV-infected patients and healthy controls. Study-wide results and caveats: Compared with untreated HIV+ repertoires, healthy controls showed roughly threefold more distinct CDR3s and higher Shannon diversity.

Per germline, CDR1 SGHDN and CDR2 FVKESK. The V segment lost 4 bases and the J segment 3 bases; nucleotides outside the gene matches: 3. CDR3 length: 14 residues. Whole blood was used without fractionation, so all unsorted peripheral T cells were included. This clonotype was observed many times. The antigen remains unidentified. cDNA was made from approximately 0.55 ug RNA using alpha and beta constant primers. Separate chain-specific third strand synthesis with multiplexing indices produced the alpha and beta libraries. One entry per CDR3 protein, called by TCRdb with MiXCR from the 5' RACE reads. Of about 13,000 distinct CDR3 sequences detected, about 11% appear once; the ten largest clones hold about 6%.

The chain couples TRBV14 to TRBJ2-7; 10 bases line up with TRBD1. The clonotype originates from an adult in good health. Sequences were obtained from blood. This chain's CDR3 is CASSLTGGFYEQYF. CDR3 bases: TGTGCCAGCAGCCTGACAGGGGGCTTCTACGAGCAGTACTTC.